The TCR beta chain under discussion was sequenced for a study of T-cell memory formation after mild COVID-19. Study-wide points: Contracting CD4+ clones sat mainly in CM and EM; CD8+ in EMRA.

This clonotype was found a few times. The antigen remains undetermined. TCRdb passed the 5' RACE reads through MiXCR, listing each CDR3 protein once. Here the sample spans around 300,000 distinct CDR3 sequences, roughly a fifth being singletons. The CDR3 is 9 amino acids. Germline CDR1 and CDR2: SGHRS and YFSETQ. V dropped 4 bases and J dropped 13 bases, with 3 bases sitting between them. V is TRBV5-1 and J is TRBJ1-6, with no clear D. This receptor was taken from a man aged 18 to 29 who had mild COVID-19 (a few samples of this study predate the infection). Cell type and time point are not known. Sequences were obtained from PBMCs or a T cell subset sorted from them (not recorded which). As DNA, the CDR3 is TGCGCCAGCAGCCATCCCCTCCACTTT. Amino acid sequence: CASSHPLHF. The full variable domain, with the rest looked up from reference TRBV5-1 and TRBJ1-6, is KAGVTQTPRYLIKTRGQQVTLSCSPISGHRSVSWYQQTPGQGLQFLFEYFSETQRNKGNFPGRFSGRQFSNSRSEMNVSTLELGDSALYLCASSHPLHFGNGTRLTVT.